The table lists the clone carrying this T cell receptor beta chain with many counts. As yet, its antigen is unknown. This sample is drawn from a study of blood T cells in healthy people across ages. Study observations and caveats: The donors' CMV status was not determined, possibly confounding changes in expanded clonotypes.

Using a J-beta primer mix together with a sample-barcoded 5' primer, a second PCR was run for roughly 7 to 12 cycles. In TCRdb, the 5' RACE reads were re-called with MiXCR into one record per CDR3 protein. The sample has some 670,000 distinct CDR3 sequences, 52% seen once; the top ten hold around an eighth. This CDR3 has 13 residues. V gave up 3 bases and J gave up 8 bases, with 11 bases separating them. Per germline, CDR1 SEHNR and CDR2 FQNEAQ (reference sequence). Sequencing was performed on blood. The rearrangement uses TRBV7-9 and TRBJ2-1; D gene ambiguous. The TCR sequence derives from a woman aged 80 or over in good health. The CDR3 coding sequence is TGTGCCAGCAGCTTCCGGGCACCTTATGAGCAGTTCTTC. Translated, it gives CASSFRAPYEQFF.